Detailed here is one T cell receptor (beta chain). The target antigen is unknown. Researchers report isolating at least 7 million PBMCs per sample. The data derive from a study of blood T cells in healthy people across ages. General study results and limits: Unknown donor CMV status possibly confounded expanded clonotype changes.

With 4 bases removed from V and 1 base from J, the gap between germline ends came to 13 bases. The CDR3 runs 14 residues. Germline assignment: CDR1 DFQATT and CDR2 SNEGSKA (reference sequence). Together with a sample-barcoded 5' primer, a J-beta primer mix was included in a second PCR lasting roughly 6 to 12 cycles. A single record per CDR3 protein comes from TCRdb applying MiXCR to the 5' RACE reads. The table includes about 1,500,000 distinct CDR3 sequences, approximately 30% detected once. Source material: blood. The sequence was obtained from a woman aged 25 to 39 in good health. This sequence joins TRBV20-1 and TRBJ1-1, with TRBD1 as a possible D gene (6 bases). The CDR3 loop reads CSATLVRGNTEAFF. The CDR3 nucleotides read TGCAGTGCTACTCTCGTCAGGGGGAACACTGAAGCTTTCTTT.